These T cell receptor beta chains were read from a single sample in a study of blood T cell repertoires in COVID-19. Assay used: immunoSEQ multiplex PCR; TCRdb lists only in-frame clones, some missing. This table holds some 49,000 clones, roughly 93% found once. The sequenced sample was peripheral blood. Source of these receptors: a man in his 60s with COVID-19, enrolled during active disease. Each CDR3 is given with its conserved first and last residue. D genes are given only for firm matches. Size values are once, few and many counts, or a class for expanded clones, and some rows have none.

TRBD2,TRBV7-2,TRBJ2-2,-,CASSLLGTSSTGELFF,TGTGCCAGCAGCCTCCTTGGGACTAGTAGTACCGGGGAGCTGTTTTTT
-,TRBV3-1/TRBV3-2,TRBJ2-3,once,CASSQSRAADTQYF,TGTGCCAGCAGCCAATCCAGGGCGGCAGATACGCAGTATTTT
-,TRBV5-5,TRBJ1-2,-,CASSLAGSRGNYGYTF,TGTGCCAGCAGCTTGGCAGGATCCAGGGGTAATTATGGCTACACCTTC
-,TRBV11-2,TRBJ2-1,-,CASSFSSARREQFF,TGTGCCAGCAGCTTCTCTAGCGCCCGTCGCGAGCAGTTCTTC
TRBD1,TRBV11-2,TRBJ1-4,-,CASSHFGWTGGEKLFF,TGTGCCAGCAGCCATTTTGGGTGGACAGGGGGCGAAAAACTGTTTTTT
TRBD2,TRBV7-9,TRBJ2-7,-,CASSPWTSGIEYEQYF,TGTGCCAGCAGCCCTTGGACTAGCGGGATCGAGTACGAGCAGTACTTC
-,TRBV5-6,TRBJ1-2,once,CASSLATELYGYTF,TGTGCCAGCAGCTTGGCGACAGAATTATATGGCTACACCTTC
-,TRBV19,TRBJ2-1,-,CASSKHHEQFF,TGTGCCAGTAGTAAGCACCATGAGCAGTTCTTC
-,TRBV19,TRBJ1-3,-,CASSRQQESSGNTIYF,TGTGCCAGTAGTCGACAACAGGAGAGCTCTGGAAACACCATATATTTT
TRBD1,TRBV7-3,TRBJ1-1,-,CASSVGQGSVEAFF,TGTGCCAGCAGCGTAGGACAGGGGAGTGTTGAAGCTTTCTTT
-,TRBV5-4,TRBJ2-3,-,CASSLDGGTTTDTQYF,TGTGCCAGCAGCTTGGATGGGGGCACGACCACAGATACGCAGTATTTT
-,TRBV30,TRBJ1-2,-,CAWSVQGAAGYTF,TGTGCCTGGAGTGTACAAGGGGCGGCGGGCTACACCTTC
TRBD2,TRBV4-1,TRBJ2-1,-,CASSLDGLAAAKGYNEQFF,TGCGCCAGCAGCCTCGATGGACTAGCGGCTGCTAAAGGGTACAATGAGCAGTTCTTC
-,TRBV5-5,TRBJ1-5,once,CASSPGGSQPQHF,TGTGCCAGCAGCCCGGGTGGTTCTCAGCCCCAGCATTTT
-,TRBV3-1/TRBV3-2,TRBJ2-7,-,CASSQVFGGTYEQYF,TGTGCCAGCAGCCAAGTTTTTGGCGGAACCTACGAGCAGTACTTC
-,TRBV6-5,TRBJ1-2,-,CASRPSIGGSGYTF,TGTGCCAGCAGACCCTCGATAGGAGGTAGTGGCTACACCTTC
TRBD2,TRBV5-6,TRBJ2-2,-,CASSLGRGRYTGELFF,TGTGCCAGCAGCTTGGGGCGCGGGAGGTACACCGGGGAGCTGTTTTTT
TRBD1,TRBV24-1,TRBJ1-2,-,CATGTGLEYGYTF,TGTGCCACCGGGACAGGGTTGGAGTATGGCTACACCTTC
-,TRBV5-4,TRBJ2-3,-,CASSNGPPQGSGTDTQYF,TGTGCCAGCAGCAATGGACCGCCACAGGGATCGGGCACAGATACGCAGTATTTT
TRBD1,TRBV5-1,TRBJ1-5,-,CASSLGGREMNQPQHF,TGCGCCAGCAGCTTAGGGGGCAGGGAGATGAATCAGCCCCAGCATTTT
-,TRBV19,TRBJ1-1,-,CASSIRGGPNTEAFF,TGTGCCAGTAGTATTCGGGGGGGCCCGAACACTGAAGCTTTCTTT
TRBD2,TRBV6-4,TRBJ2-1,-,CASSQLAGRYNEQFF,TGTGCCAGCAGTCAACTAGCGGGGCGGTACAATGAGCAGTTCTTC
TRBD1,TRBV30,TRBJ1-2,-,CAWSSRQGGGYTF,TGTGCCTGGAGTTCACGACAGGGCGGCGGCTACACCTTC
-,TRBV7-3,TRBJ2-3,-,CASSSEAARGRDTQYF,TGTGCCAGCAGCTCTGAAGCGGCGCGGGGGCGAGATACGCAGTATTTT
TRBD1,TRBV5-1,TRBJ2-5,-,CASSLGGGKETQYF,TGCGCCAGCAGCTTGGGAGGGGGCAAAGAGACCCAGTACTTC
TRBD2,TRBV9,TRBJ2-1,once,CASSALAGVNEQFF,TGTGCCAGCAGCGCTTTAGCGGGTGTAAATGAGCAGTTCTTC
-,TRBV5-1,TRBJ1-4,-,CASSPGGGGNEKLFF,TGCGCCAGCAGCCCGGGCGGGGGCGGTAATGAAAAACTGTTTTTT
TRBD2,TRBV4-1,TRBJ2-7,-,CASSQEIASGSHEQYF,TGCGCCAGCAGCCAAGAGATTGCGAGCGGGAGCCACGAGCAGTACTTC
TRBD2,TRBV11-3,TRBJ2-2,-,CASSLDGTSGKGTGELFF,TGTGCCAGCAGCTTAGACGGGACTAGCGGGAAGGGGACCGGGGAGCTGTTTTTT
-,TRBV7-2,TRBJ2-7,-,CASSLAGTIGEQYF,TGTGCCAGCAGCTTAGCTGGGACAATCGGCGAGCAGTACTTC
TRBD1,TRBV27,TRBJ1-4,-,CASSLGGTDLEKLFF,TGTGCCAGCAGTTTAGGTGGGACAGACCTTGAAAAACTGTTTTTT
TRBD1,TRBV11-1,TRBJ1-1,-,CASSPRQGPNTEAFF,TGTGCCAGCAGCCCTAGACAGGGGCCAAACACTGAAGCTTTCTTT
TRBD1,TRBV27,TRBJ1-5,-,CASSLTPPGQGYQPQHF,TGTGCCAGCAGTCTTACCCCCCCGGGACAGGGCTACCAGCCCCAGCATTTT
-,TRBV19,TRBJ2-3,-,CASSARSQSTDTQYF,TGTGCCAGTAGTGCTAGAAGTCAAAGCACAGATACGCAGTATTTT
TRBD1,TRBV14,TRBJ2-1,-,CASTRDSPNEQFF,TGTGCCAGCACCCGGGACAGTCCGAATGAGCAGTTCTTC
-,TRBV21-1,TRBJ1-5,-,CASSKGTWSVWQPQHF,TGTGCCAGCAGCAAGGGGACATGGAGTGTATGGCAGCCCCAGCATTTT
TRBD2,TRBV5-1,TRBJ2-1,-,CASSLLAGGHNEQFF,TGCGCCAGCAGCTTACTAGCGGGGGGCCACAATGAGCAGTTCTTC
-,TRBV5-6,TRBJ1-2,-,CASSLQLTQRNYGYTF,TGTGCCAGCAGCTTACAGCTAACACAGCGGAACTATGGCTACACCTTC
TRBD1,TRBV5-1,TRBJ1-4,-,CASSPDRGSTNEKLFF,TGCGCCAGCAGCCCGGACAGGGGTAGCACTAATGAAAAACTGTTTTTT
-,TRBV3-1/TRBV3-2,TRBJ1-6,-,CASSLMPHSGSPLHF,TGTGCCAGCAGCCTCATGCCCCACTCGGGGTCACCCCTCCACTTT
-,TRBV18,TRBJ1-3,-,CASSPDSLLQGPF,TGTGCCAGCTCACCAGATTCGCTTTTACAGGGCCCTTTT
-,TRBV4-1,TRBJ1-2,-,CASSQAPGTNYGYTF,TGCGCCAGCAGCCAAGCACCCGGTACTAACTATGGCTACACCTTC
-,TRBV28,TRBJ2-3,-,CASAGDGPANLEDTQYF,TGTGCCAGCGCAGGTGATGGGCCGGCGAATTTAGAAGATACGCAGTATTTT
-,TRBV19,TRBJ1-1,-,CASSRTETGNTEAFF,TGTGCCAGTAGCAGAACCGAGACAGGGAACACTGAAGCTTTCTTT
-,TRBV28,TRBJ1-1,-,CASSLTGPVTEAFF,TGTGCCAGCAGTTTGACAGGACCGGTGACTGAAGCTTTCTTT
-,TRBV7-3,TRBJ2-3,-,CASSLSVLDTQYF,TGTGCCAGCAGCTTAAGCGTCCTTGATACGCAGTATTTT
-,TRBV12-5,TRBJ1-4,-,CASGLFVGGIGRGFGESEKLFF,TGTGCTAGTGGTTTGTTCGTCGGAGGCATCGGCAGGGGCTTCGGGGAAAGTGAAAAACTGTTTTTT